Below are 6 T cell receptor beta chains sequenced from a single sample in a study of blood T cell repertoires in COVID-19. TCRdb's table, derived via immunoSEQ multiplex PCR, lists solely in-frame clones and lacks some. The sample yields some 250,000 clones, about four fifths seen once. The material sequenced was peripheral blood. The receptors were sampled from a woman older than 75 with COVID-19, enrolled during active disease.

This clone came up a few times. The chain employs TRBV6-5 and TRBJ1-1, with 8 bases identical to TRBD1. CDR1 MNHEY and CDR2 SVGAGI come from the germline V gene. Trimming removed 6 bases from V and 4 bases from J; junction bases left unmatched: 7. The CDR3 totals 14 residues. Here the CDR3 DNA reads TGTGCCAGCAGAGAGTGGACAGGGACCACTGAAGCTTTCTTT. Protein: CASREWTGTTEAFF.

The chain has TRBV19 and TRBJ1-5; 9 nucleotides match TRBD1. J was trimmed by 2 bases and V by 5 bases; bases with no gene match: 7. CDR3 length equals 16 residues. Germline V gene lookup returns CDR1 LNHDA and CDR2 SQIVND (reference sequence). The chain's CDR3 is CASSFTDRGGNQPQHF. The CDR3 coding sequence is TGTGCCAGTAGTTTCACGGACAGGGGAGGCAATCAGCCCCAGCATTTT.

The rearrangement links TRBV18 to TRBJ2-5, with 9 positions matching TRBD1. V lost 3 bases to trimming and J lost 3 bases; unmatched junction nucleotides: 5. This CDR3 comprises 15 residues. Germline V gives CDR1 KGHSH, CDR2 LQKENI. The CDR3 DNA follows: TGTGCCAGCTCACCCCTGGGACAGGGCGAAGAGACCCAGTACTTC. Amino acids: CASSPLGQGEETQYF.

There are a few counts of this clone. J is TRBJ1-6 and V is TRBV19; the D gene is possibly TRBD1 (6 bases). V was shortened by 5 bases and J by 7 bases, with 12 bases between the two germline ends. CDR1 and CDR2 from the germline V gene are LNHDA and SQIVND (reference sequence). There are 14 residues in the CDR3. The chain's CDR3 is CASSSPTGNSPLHF. CDR3 in DNA: TGTGCCAGTAGTTCTCCGACAGGAAATTCACCCCTCCACTTT.

The chain recombines TRBV27 with TRBJ1-5; the D gene is possibly TRBD1 (5 bases). This CDR3 has 13 residues. Germline V gives CDR1 MNHEY, CDR2 SMNVEV (reference sequence). Between the trimmed V and J ends, which lost 7 bases and 2 bases, there was a span of 9 bases. The CDR3 sequence: CASKRGGNQPQHF. The CDR3 DNA is TGTGCCAGCAAAAGGGGTGGCAATCAGCCCCAGCATTTT.

The chain combines TRBV28 with TRBJ2-7; 7 nucleotides agree with TRBD2. Germline V CDR1 and CDR2: MDHEN, SYDVKM. CDR3 size: 14 residues. Unmatched junction bases numbered 7, after V lost 6 bases and J lost 2 bases. CDR3 sequence reads: CASSGLGLTYEQYF. In nucleotides, the CDR3 is TGTGCCAGCAGCGGACTAGGTCTAACCTACGAGCAGTACTTC.